What follows are 31 T cell receptor beta chains derived from one specimen sequenced in a study of shared clonotypes between healthy human individuals. The assay was immunoSEQ multiplex PCR, and TCRdb's table has in-frame clones only and misses some. The sample comprises approximately 2.5 million clones, approximately 94% of which are singletons, and under 0.15% rests with the top ten. Sequences were obtained from naive CD4+ T cells sorted from blood. Sample subset: CD45RA+ positively selected. All receptors derive from a man between 18 and 29 years old in good health.

The V call is TRBV5-1, the J call TRBJ1-1; D remains ambiguous. The CDR3 has 14 residues. The V end was cut by 4 bases, the J end by 4 bases, with 14 bases between. The V gene's germline CDR1 is SGHRS and CDR2 YFSETQ. CDR3 residues: CASSTRTGGTEAFF. DNA for the CDR3: TGCGCCAGCAGCACACGGACGGGCGGCACTGAAGCTTTCTTT.

The chain recombines TRBV29-1 with TRBJ2-1, with TRBD2 matching over 8 bases. Germline values: CDR1 SQVTM, CDR2 ANQGSEA. The J segment lost 8 bases and the V segment lost 2 bases, leaving 5 bases of the junction unmatched. There are 13 residues in the CDR3. This CDR3 reads CSVESGSAYEQFF. The CDR3 nucleotides are TGCAGCGTTGAAAGCGGGAGTGCCTATGAGCAGTTCTTC.

The chain has TRBV29-1 and TRBJ1-2, with TRBD1 identical over 8 bases. Germline V gene data show CDR1 as SQVTM and CDR2 as ANQGSEA. The trim removed 0 bases at V and 0 bases at J, leaving 0 bases unmatched. CDR3 length: 14 residues. In DNA form, the CDR3 reads TGCAGCGTTGAAGAGACAGGGGCTAACTATGGCTACACCTTC. It encodes CSVEETGANYGYTF.

This rearrangement joins TRBV5-4 to TRBJ2-4; weak D call: TRBD2 (5 bases). The germline V gene has CDR1 SGHNT and CDR2 YYREEE (reference sequence). The CDR3 runs 15 residues. With 4 bases removed from V and 1 base from J, the gap between germline ends came to 12 bases. CDR3 loop: CASSKGEDAKNIQYF. CDR3 DNA: TGTGCCAGCAGCAAGGGAGAGGATGCCAAAAACATTCAGTACTTC.

CDR3 residues: CASSPGTEGEAFF. The CDR3 DNA is TGTGCCAGCTCACCAGGAACAGAGGGCGAAGCTTTCTTT. The rearrangement links TRBV18 to TRBJ1-1; D unresolved. The ends were cut back, 2 bases at V and 8 bases at J, with 12 bases in the middle. The germline gives CDR1 KGHSH, CDR2 LQKENI. CDR3 length equals 13 residues.

J is TRBJ1-6 and V is TRBV18; TRBD1 matches at 9 bases. This CDR3 spans 18 amino acids. The J segment lost 0 bases and the V segment lost 3 bases, leaving 6 bases of the junction unmatched. Germline loops: CDR1 KGHSH, CDR2 LQKENI. The CDR3 here is CASSPLPQGASYNSPLHF. CDR3 bases: TGTGCCAGCTCACCGTTGCCACAGGGGGCCTCCTATAATTCACCCCTCCACTTT.

Concerning this clone itself: This sample also contains other DNA sequences that code for the same CDR3. The chain carries TRBV5-1 and TRBJ1-5, with a tentative D call TRBD1 (5 bases). V was pared by 0 bases and J by 2 bases, with 9 bases between. From germline, CDR1 is SGHRS and CDR2 YFSETQ. The CDR3 is 15 residues long. The CDR3, as DNA: TGCGCCAGCAGCTTGGAGGGACGTGGCAATCAGCCCCAGCATTTT. It translates to CASSLEGRGNQPQHF.

This chain uses TRBV6-6 with TRBJ1-2; TRBD1 is a possible D gene (6 bases). There are 13 residues in the CDR3. Germline V CDR1 and CDR2: MNHNY, SVGAGI (reference sequence). V lost 2 bases, J lost 7 bases, and 11 bases lay in between. CDR3 in amino acids: CASSYGRGGGYTF. The CDR3 region has the DNA TGTGCCAGCAGTTACGGCAGGGGTGGTGGCTACACCTTC.

The gene calls are TRBV19 and TRBJ1-4; D remains unclear. The CDR3 sequence is 14 residues long. Trimming removed 6 bases from V and 7 bases from J, with 15 bases in between. Germline assignment: CDR1 LNHDA and CDR2 SQIVND (reference sequence). CDR3 protein: CASRPTAGGEKLFF. The DNA of the CDR3 is TGTGCCAGTAGACCGACTGCTGGAGGTGAAAAACTGTTTTTT. Complete variable domain (other parts from reference TRBV19 and TRBJ1-4): DGGITQSPKYLFRKEGQNVTLSCEQNLNHDAMYWYRQDPGQGLRLIYYSQIVNDFQKGDIAEGYSVSREKKESFPLTVTSAQKNPTAFYLCASRPTAGGEKLFFGSGTQLSVL.

The chain combines TRBV18 with TRBJ1-2, with 8 bases lining up with TRBD1. This CDR3 has 16 residues. V lost 3 bases to trimming and J lost 6 bases; unmatched junction nucleotides: 12. Germline V lookup: CDR1 KGHSH, CDR2 LQKENI. The CDR3 DNA is TGTGCCAGCTCACCTATTATAACAGGGGGGGAAGATGGCTACACCTTC. It yields the protein CASSPIITGGEDGYTF.

Of note for this clone: Other DNA sequences from this sample encode an identical CDR3 as well. This chain connects TRBV2 to TRBJ2-5; 7 bases match TRBD1. Germline V gives CDR1 SNHLY, CDR2 FYNNEI. CDR3 length: 12 residues. V shed 4 bases, J shed 5 bases, and the junction held 1 base outside the gene matches. Written as DNA, the CDR3 is TGTGCCAGCAGTGTAGGGGGCGAGACCCAGTACTTC. Translation: CASSVGGETQYF.

The chain has TRBV5-1 and TRBJ1-2; D gene ambiguous. The CDR3 runs 14 residues. The germline gives CDR1 SGHRS, CDR2 YFSETQ. Trimming pared 4 bases from V and 2 bases from J, leaving 12 bases between. The CDR3 sequence: CASSPSPGNYGYTF. In DNA, the CDR3 is TGCGCCAGCAGCCCATCCCCGGGGAACTATGGCTACACCTTC.

The chain recombines TRBV10-3 with TRBJ2-7; TRBD2 aligns across 9 bases. Germline V gives CDR1 ENHRY, CDR2 SYGVKD. The V segment lost 5 bases and the J segment 3 bases; nucleotides outside the gene matches: 5. CDR3 length: 14 residues. The CDR3 loop is CAISPRTSDYEQYF. The CDR3 DNA reads TGTGCCATCAGTCCTCGGACTAGCGACTACGAGCAGTACTTC.

Worth noting for this clone: This CDR3 is also generated by other DNA sequences in the sample. This sequence joins TRBV13 and TRBJ2-7; 15 bases map to TRBD2. Germline V gene sequence: CDR1 PRHDT, CDR2 FYEKMQ (reference sequence). The J segment lost 6 bases and the V segment lost 5 bases, leaving 11 bases of the junction unmatched. The CDR3 extends over 17 amino acids. The CDR3 reads CASSRGLAGGPMIEQYF. CDR3 nucleotide sequence: TGTGCCAGCAGCCGCGGACTAGCGGGAGGGCCCATGATCGAGCAGTACTTC.

This clone was seen a handful of times. In nucleotides, the CDR3 is TGCGCCAGCAGCTTCGGGGCCATGAACACTGAAGCTTTCTTT. Its protein is CASSFGAMNTEAFF. The V gene is TRBV5-1, the J gene TRBJ1-1; D might be TRBD1 (5 bases). V lost 2 bases and J lost 0, with 8 bases in between. The CDR3 loop spans 14 amino acids. The V gene's germline CDR1 is SGHRS and CDR2 YFSETQ.

The V and J genes are TRBV2 and TRBJ2-5, with D possibly TRBD2 on 7 matching bases. This CDR3 has 15 residues. V lost 4 bases and J lost 3, with 15 bases in between. The germline CDR1 and CDR2 sequences are SNHLY and FYNNEI. Here the CDR3 DNA reads TGTGCCAGCAGTGGCCTCGGCGGGGGCGAAGAGACCCAGTACTTC. Translated: CASSGLGGGEETQYF.

J is TRBJ1-5 and V is TRBV7-9; D gene uncertain. This CDR3 spans 13 amino acids. CDR1 is SEHNR and CDR2 is FQNEAQ in the germline V gene (reference sequence). V lost 8 bases to trimming and J lost 0 bases, with 8 bases between them. This CDR3 reads CASGFNSNQPQHF. The CDR3 DNA reads as TGTGCCAGCGGGTTCAATAGCAATCAGCCCCAGCATTTT.

This chain links TRBV4-3 with TRBJ2-1; a weak D match, TRBD2 (5 bases). CDR3 size: 14 residues. The germline V gene encodes CDR1 LGHNA and CDR2 YSLEER. V lost 4 bases to trimming and J lost 7 bases, with 14 bases between them. The CDR3 protein is CASSREGGLNEQFF. The CDR3 DNA follows: TGCGCCAGCAGCCGCGAGGGCGGCCTAAATGAGCAGTTCTTC.

The V gene is TRBV28, the J gene TRBJ1-2, with a possible D match to TRBD1 (5 bases). V lost 5 bases and J 4 bases, leaving 14 bases between the germline ends. The CDR3 has 14 amino acids. Germline CDR1 and CDR2: MDHEN and SYDVKM. DNA of the CDR3: TGTGCCAGCAGTGGGGGTGGGTTGGGCTATGGCTACACCTTC. Amino acid sequence: CASSGGGLGYGYTF.

About this clone itself: The sample has other DNA sequences that encode this CDR3 too. This sequence joins TRBV6-5 and TRBJ2-7; the match to TRBD1 covers 9 bases. Trimming removed 0 bases from V and 2 bases from J; junction bases left unmatched: 2. Germline CDR1 MNHEY, CDR2 SVGAGI. CDR3 length: 15 residues. The CDR3 coding sequence is TGTGCCAGCAGTTACTCGAGGACAGGGGCCTACGAGCAGTACTTC. Its protein product is CASSYSRTGAYEQYF.

This chain joins TRBV27 and TRBJ1-1; TRBD1 might be the D (5 bases). CDR3 size: 16 residues. CDR1 MNHEY and CDR2 SMNVEV come from the germline V gene (reference sequence). V was clipped by 5 bases and J by 7 bases, with 23 bases between them. CDR3 sequence reads: CASSALMGVIVYEAFF. DNA of the CDR3: TGTGCCAGCAGTGCACTAATGGGGGTCATCGTCTATGAAGCTTTCTTT.

CDR3 amino acids: CAWREAASTGELFF. For the CDR3, the DNA is TGTGCCTGGAGAGAGGCAGCAAGCACCGGGGAGCTGTTTTTT. The V gene is TRBV30, the J gene TRBJ2-2; D gene uncertain. Trimming left V 3 bases short and J 4 bases short, with 12 bases between. Germline values: CDR1 GTSNPN, CDR2 SVGIG (reference sequence). The CDR3 is 14 amino acids.

The V gene is TRBV18, the J gene TRBJ1-2; D possibly corresponds to TRBD1 (5 bases). V lost 0 bases, J lost 8 bases, and 13 bases lay in between. This CDR3 contains 14 residues. CDR1 KGHSH and CDR2 LQKENI come from the germline V gene. This chain's CDR3 is CASSPPWGLGGYTF. The CDR3 nucleotides read TGTGCCAGCTCACCACCGTGGGGGTTGGGAGGCTACACCTTC.

The chain employs TRBV7-9 and TRBJ2-5; TRBD1 agrees at 9 bases. This CDR3 has 13 amino acids. Germline CDR1 reads SEHNR; CDR2 reads FQNEAQ (reference sequence). Trimming at V came to 5 bases and at J to 5 bases, leaving 3 bases not matched to a gene. As DNA, the CDR3 is TGTGCCAGCAGCATAACAGGGGGCGAGACCCAGTACTTC. This translates into CASSITGGETQYF.

For this clone: The sample holds other DNA sequences that translate to the same CDR3. The chain uses TRBV5-1 and TRBJ2-3; the D is unclear. V was shortened by 0 bases and J by 3 bases, with 5 bases between the two germline ends. CDR1 and CDR2 (germline): SGHRS, YFSETQ. The CDR3 is 13 residues long. CDR3 region: CASSLGETDTQYF. The CDR3 DNA is TGCGCCAGCAGCTTGGGGGAAACAGATACGCAGTATTTT.

The J gene is TRBJ1-2, the V gene TRBV19; 10 nucleotides match TRBD1. V lost 7 bases and J lost 6; bases outside the gene matches: 5. Germline lookup yields CDR1 LNHDA and CDR2 SQIVND (reference sequence). CDR3 length: 13 amino acids. The CDR3 reads CASTDRGRDGYTF. The CDR3 region has the DNA TGTGCCAGTACCGACAGGGGGCGGGATGGCTACACCTTC.

The chain couples TRBV4-1 to TRBJ1-1; no firm D call. CDR3 length: 12 amino acids. The V gene lost 3 bases and the J gene lost 7 bases, with 9 bases spanning the gap. The germline V gene has CDR1 MGHRA and CDR2 YSYEKL. CDR3 loop: CASSHLVGEAFF. CDR3 nucleotides: TGCGCCAGCAGCCATTTGGTGGGTGAAGCTTTCTTT.

This rearrangement joins TRBV5-1 to TRBJ1-2; D perhaps matches TRBD1 (5 bases). Trimming removed 1 base at V and 1 base at J, with 8 bases between. The CDR3 extends over 14 amino acids. Germline V gene data show CDR1 as SGHRS and CDR2 as YFSETQ. The CDR3 is CASSLQDNNYGYTF. For the CDR3, the DNA is TGCGCCAGCAGCTTGCAGGACAATAACTATGGCTACACCTTC. The full variable domain, in which reference TRBV5-1 and TRBJ1-2 provide the parts outside the CDR3, is KAGVTQTPRYLIKTRGQQVTLSCSPISGHRSVSWYQQTPGQGLQFLFEYFSETQRNKGNFPGRFSGRQFSNSRSEMNVSTLELGDSALYLCASSLQDNNYGYTFGSGTRLTVV.

This chain joins TRBV18 and TRBJ2-2; D could derive from TRBD1 or TRBD2 (5 bases each). Germline CDR1 reads KGHSH; CDR2 reads LQKENI. This CDR3 is 15 amino acids long. Trimming removed 3 bases at V and 5 bases at J, with 13 bases between. The CDR3 nucleotides read TGTGCCAGCTCACCCCGTCTAGAGGGGACCGGGGAGCTGTTTTTT. It yields the protein CASSPRLEGTGELFF.

The gene calls are TRBV18 and TRBJ2-5, with a possible D match to TRBD2 (5 bases). Germline CDR1 reads KGHSH; CDR2 reads LQKENI. The CDR3 runs to 14 residues. V lost 4 bases, J lost 2 bases, and 11 bases lay in between. For the CDR3, the DNA is TGTGCCAGCTCACTTGGTCGGGAACAAGAGACCCAGTACTTC. Translating it yields CASSLGREQETQYF.

The chain employs TRBV15 and TRBJ1-5; D call uncertain. This CDR3 is 15 amino acids long. The V end lost 0 bases, the J end lost 4 bases, and 10 bases lay between the germline ends. The germline V gene encodes CDR1 LNHNV and CDR2 YYDKDF (reference sequence). This chain's CDR3 is CATSRDYGWNQPQHF. CDR3 coding DNA: TGTGCCACCAGCAGAGATTACGGGTGGAATCAGCCCCAGCATTTT.